This T cell receptor beta chain was retrieved from a study of blood T cells in healthy people across ages. Findings of the study overall: The unknown donor CMV status may have confounded expanded clonotype changes.

For the second PCR, which ran for about 6 to 12 cycles, a sample-barcoded 5' primer and a J-beta primer mix were used. Every cDNA molecule carried a tag from a template-switch adaptor bearing 12 random nucleotides. Using its own MiXCR run on the 5' RACE reads, TCRdb lists one record per CDR3 protein. The data show some 1 million distinct CDR3 sequences, with 40% to 55% seen just once and over 15% held by the top ten. Comments on this clonotype: The target antigen is unknown.

Germline CDR1 SQVTM, CDR2 ANQGSEA. The V end lost 1 base, the J end lost 8 bases, and 17 bases lay between the germline ends. There are 14 residues in the CDR3. The chain carries TRBV29-1 and TRBJ1-2; D is possibly TRBD1 (6 bases). The material sequenced was blood. The clonotype was recovered from a woman aged 60-70 years in good health. CDR3 sequence: CSVEAWGRGSGYTF. CDR3 in DNA: TGCAGCGTTGAAGCTTGGGGGCGCGGTTCAGGCTACACCTTC.